Presented here are 20 T cell receptor beta chains from one specimen sequenced in a study of blood T cell repertoires in COVID-19. TCRdb keeps only in-frame clones here, not all; method: immunoSEQ multiplex PCR. Among approximately 150,000 clones, about 87% were seen once, and the ten largest hold 0.8% to 0.95%. The source material was peripheral blood. The receptors were gathered from a woman between 45 and 60 years old with acute or convalescent COVID-19.

This rearrangement joins TRBV30 to TRBJ1-5, with TRBD1 matching 12 bases. The CDR3 runs 16 residues. With V trimmed by 4 bases and J by 6 bases, 10 bases remained unmatched. CDR1 is GTSNPN and CDR2 is SVGIG in the germline V gene (reference sequence). CDR3 bases: TGTGCCTGGACCAAAACCCGGGGACAGGGGGCTCAGCCCCAGCATTTT. Encoded protein: CAWTKTRGQGAQPQHF.

The chain recombines TRBV9 with TRBJ2-3; 7 nucleotides agree with TRBD1. Trimming took 2 bases from V and 4 from J; bases not matched to a gene: 7. This CDR3 region has 15 residues. Germline V gene data show CDR1 as SGDLS and CDR2 as YYNGEE. The CDR3 nucleotides are TGTGCCAGCAGCGTTCGACAGGGTCTCCCAGATACGCAGTATTTT. Protein product: CASSVRQGLPDTQYF.

The rearrangement joins TRBV6-6 to TRBJ1-6; D unresolved. V was pared by 6 bases and J by 0 bases, with 9 bases between. CDR3 size: 15 residues. Germline values: CDR1 MNHNY, CDR2 SVGAGI (reference sequence). The CDR3 DNA is TGTGCCAGCAGCTTCGGGGTCTCCTATAATTCACCCCTCCACTTT. This sequence encodes CASSFGVSYNSPLHF.

This clone was seen a handful of times. The chain employs TRBV4-1 and TRBJ1-6; TRBD1 agrees at 7 bases. Germline CDR1 is MGHRA and CDR2 is YSYEKL. The CDR3 is 16 amino acids. The V gene end was trimmed by 4 bases and the J gene end by 7 bases; junction bases not matched to a gene: 10. The CDR3 sequence: CASSRLSTGWNSPLHF. The CDR3 region has the DNA TGCGCCAGCAGCCGCCTATCGACAGGGTGGAATTCACCCCTCCACTTT.

V gene TRBV5-4 combines with J gene TRBJ2-2; D ambiguous. V lost 2 bases to trimming and J lost 2 bases, with 7 bases between them. Germline V gives CDR1 SGHNT, CDR2 YYREEE (reference sequence). The CDR3 sequence is 14 residues long. DNA for the CDR3: TGTGCCAGCAGCTTCCATAGTAACACCGGGGAGCTGTTTTTT. Its protein is CASSFHSNTGELFF. Full variable domain (remainder filled in from reference TRBV5-4 and TRBJ2-2): ETGVTQSPTHLIKTRGQQVTLRCSSQSGHNTVSWYQQALGQGPQFIFQYYREEENGRGNFPPRFSGLQFPNYSSELNVNALELDDSALYLCASSFHSNTGELFFGEGSRLTVL.

The rearrangement uses TRBV7-3 and TRBJ2-7, with no clear D. The germline V gene encodes CDR1 SGHTA and CDR2 FQGTGA. This CDR3 contains 13 residues. Trimming took 2 bases from V and 3 from J, leaving 8 bases between them. CDR3 sequence (DNA): TGTGCCAGCAGCTTAGGATCGGGCTACGAGCAGTACTTC. This gives the protein CASSLGSGYEQYF.

The rearrangement joins TRBV27 to TRBJ1-2; 11 bases align to TRBD1. The CDR3 is 15 amino acids. Unmatched junction bases numbered 12, after V lost 4 bases and J lost 11 bases. CDR1 and CDR2 from the germline V gene are MNHEY and SMNVEV (reference sequence). The CDR3 sequence is CASSSMGQGDSEYTF. CDR3 nucleotide sequence: TGTGCCAGCAGTTCGATGGGACAGGGGGATTCGGAGTACACCTTC.

V is TRBV5-4 and J is TRBJ2-1; TRBD2 agrees at 9 bases. V shed 4 bases, J shed 10 bases, and the junction held 18 bases outside the gene matches. The V gene's germline CDR1 is SGHNT and CDR2 YYREEE (reference sequence). The CDR3 covers 17 residues. CDR3 in amino acids: CASSPGVPREGRGEQFF. The CDR3 bases are TGTGCCAGCAGCCCTGGAGTACCGCGGGAGGGCCGGGGCGAGCAGTTCTTC.

This chain uses TRBV7-9 with TRBJ1-1; no clear D. Germline V CDR1 and CDR2: SEHNR, FQNEAQ (reference sequence). The ends were cut back, 3 bases at V and 2 bases at J, with 7 bases in the middle. This CDR3 comprises 13 residues. The CDR3 reads CASSFRPNTEAFF. The CDR3, as DNA: TGTGCCAGCAGCTTTCGTCCCAACACTGAAGCTTTCTTT.

V and J are TRBV6-5 and TRBJ1-2; 11 bases fit TRBD1. This CDR3 has 13 amino acids. The germline gives CDR1 MNHEY, CDR2 SVGAGI. After removal of 4 bases from V and 8 bases from J, the junction contained 3 bases not matched to a gene. Written as DNA, the CDR3 is TGTGCCAGCAGTTGGGGACAGGGGGAAGGCTACACCTTC. Translation: CASSWGQGEGYTF.

CDR3 in DNA: TGTGCCAGCAGCTCCCTAAGGTGGGGCAGGGGCTATGGCTACACCTTC. This encodes CASSSLRWGRGYGYTF. The chain employs TRBV27 and TRBJ1-2; maybe TRBD1 (6 bases). CDR3 size: 16 residues. Trimming stripped 6 bases from V and 4 bases from J, with 21 bases between. CDR1 and CDR2 (germline): MNHEY, SMNVEV (reference sequence).

V gene TRBV5-6 combines with J gene TRBJ2-4, with D possibly being TRBD2 (5 bases). This CDR3 comprises 16 residues. The germline V gene has CDR1 SGHDT and CDR2 YYEEEE. Trimming stripped 4 bases from V and 2 bases from J, with 16 bases between. The chain's CDR3 is CASSVEGAAPKNIQYF. The CDR3 DNA follows: TGTGCCAGCAGCGTAGAGGGTGCCGCGCCCAAAAACATTCAGTACTTC.

The V and J genes are TRBV24-1 and TRBJ2-1; 11 positions match TRBD1. The germline V gene has CDR1 KGHDR and CDR2 SFDVKD. The CDR3 is 18 residues long. The junction had 14 bases not matched to a gene; V was cut back by 7 bases and J by 4 bases. The CDR3 bases are TGTGCCACCAGGGGTACCCCGGGACAGGGGGTCCTATACAATGAGCAGTTCTTC. Protein: CATRGTPGQGVLYNEQFF.

The rearrangement joins TRBV6-4 to TRBJ2-3; 7 bases align to TRBD1. V lost 0 bases to trimming and J lost 3 bases; unmatched junction nucleotides: 0. The CDR3 totals 14 residues. Germline-derived CDR1 and CDR2 are MRHNA and SNTAGT. Written as DNA, the CDR3 is TGTGCCAGCAGTGACTCGACAGGGACAGATACGCAGTATTTT. Translating it yields CASSDSTGTDTQYF.

The chain couples TRBV7-3 to TRBJ2-7, with D possibly TRBD2 on 5 matching bases. CDR3 length: 13 amino acids. Between the trimmed V and J ends, which lost 2 bases and 6 bases, there was a span of 11 bases. Germline V gene data show CDR1 as SGHTA and CDR2 as FQGTGA. Here the CDR3 DNA reads TGTGCCAGCAGCTTAGGGGAGTTGGGCGAGCAGTACTTC. Residues: CASSLGELGEQYF.

V usage is TRBV2 and J usage is TRBJ2-7; 10 positions match TRBD1. In germline, CDR1 is SNHLY, CDR2 FYNNEI. CDR3 length: 15 amino acids. V shed 6 bases, J shed 0 bases, and the junction held 5 bases outside the gene matches. The DNA of the CDR3 is TGTGCCAGCAGGAGGGACAGGGGCGACTCCTACGAGCAGTACTTC. Translation: CASRRDRGDSYEQYF.

The J gene is TRBJ1-2, the V gene TRBV5-6, with D perhaps TRBD1 (6 bases). The CDR3 totals 11 residues. Germline CDR1 reads SGHDT; CDR2 reads YYEEEE. V shed 9 bases and J shed 4 bases, with 10 bases lying between them. The CDR3 here is CATTGTYGYTF. The CDR3 nucleotides are TGTGCCACCACAGGGACCTATGGCTACACCTTC.

The chain recombines TRBV2 with TRBJ1-6, with a weak D call TRBD1 (6 bases). The germline V gene encodes CDR1 SNHLY and CDR2 FYNNEI. The CDR3 has 13 residues. The V and J ends lost 6 bases and 10 bases respectively, with 13 bases between them. CDR3 DNA sequence: TGTGCCAGCAGGGCAGGGGTCGGCTCACCCCTCCACTTT. Protein: CASRAGVGSPLHF.

The rearrangement links TRBV7-3 to TRBJ1-2; 9 bases agree with TRBD1. The CDR3 is 13 residues long. V lost 4 bases to trimming and J lost 7 bases; unmatched junction nucleotides: 4. Germline V gene sequence: CDR1 SGHTA, CDR2 FQGTGA. CDR3 nucleotide sequence: TGTGCCAGCAGCTGGGACAGGGAACGTGGCTACACCTTC. This codes for CASSWDRERGYTF.

V gene TRBV24-1 combines with J gene TRBJ1-5, with TRBD1 identical over 8 bases. The ends lost 4 bases at V and 7 bases at J; junction bases unmatched: 5. This CDR3 spans 14 amino acids. CDR1 is KGHDR, CDR2 SFDVKD, per germline. CDR3 bases: TGTGCCACCAGTGAACCGGGACAGGTCCAGCCCCAGCATTTT. Amino acid sequence: CATSEPGQVQPQHF.